This entry lists 14 T cell receptor beta chains sequenced from one sample in a study of blood T cell repertoires in COVID-19. Using immunoSEQ multiplex PCR, the repertoire was profiled, and TCRdb retains in-frame clones only, with some absent. The sample carries about 240,000 clones, approximately 78% recorded once. The material sequenced was peripheral blood. The receptors were sampled from a woman aged 55-69 years with active or convalescent COVID-19.

The CDR3 protein is CASSLRIRTGGTGELFF. CDR3 bases: TGTGCCAGCAGCTTAAGAATCCGGACAGGGGGCACCGGGGAGCTGTTTTTT. The chain uses TRBV11-2 and TRBJ2-2, with TRBD1 matching over 10 bases. The CDR3 loop spans 17 amino acids. The V gene end was trimmed by 2 bases and the J gene end by 4 bases; junction bases not matched to a gene: 7. Germline loops: CDR1 SGHAT, CDR2 FQNNGV.

The chain has TRBV5-5 and TRBJ2-3; TRBD2 matches at 11 bases. CDR3 length: 15 residues. Germline V gene lookup returns CDR1 SGHKS and CDR2 YYEKEE (reference sequence). The trim removed 4 bases at V and 6 bases at J, leaving 7 bases unmatched. DNA of the CDR3: TGTGCCAGCAGCCAGGTGGGGACTAGCGGTGATACGCAGTATTTT. The encoded protein is CASSQVGTSGDTQYF.

The chain couples TRBV15 to TRBJ1-5, with D possibly matching TRBD1 (5 bases). Between the trimmed V and J ends, which lost 4 bases and 5 bases, there was a span of 12 bases. The CDR3 length is 14 residues. Germline loops: CDR1 LNHNV, CDR2 YYDKDF (reference sequence). In DNA form, the CDR3 reads TGTGCCACCAGCATTCAGGGAATGGATCAGCCCCAGCATTTT. Protein product: CATSIQGMDQPQHF.

This clone was detected only a few times. The chain recombines TRBV4-1 with TRBJ1-3; maybe TRBD1 (6 bases). The CDR3 extends over 17 amino acids. Looked up from germline, CDR1 is MGHRA and CDR2 is YSYEKL. V was clipped by 2 bases and J by 2 bases, with 16 bases between them. Written as DNA, the CDR3 is TGCGCCAGCAGCCAACTCCCGGGCAGGGGAGCTGGAAACACCATATATTTT. Its protein product is CASSQLPGRGAGNTIYF.

This clone occurred many times. The chain couples TRBV7-9 to TRBJ2-1, with 14 bases that match TRBD2. The CDR3 extends over 17 amino acids. Germline loops: CDR1 SEHNR, CDR2 FQNEAQ (reference sequence). Trimming took 8 bases from V and 7 from J; bases not matched to a gene: 13. In DNA form, the CDR3 reads TGTGCCAGCGACCGTACCGGGACTAGCGGGGGCGGGAATGAGCAGTTCTTC. Translating gives CASDRTGTSGGGNEQFF. The complete variable domain, with remaining parts taken from reference TRBV7-9 and TRBJ2-1, reads DTGVSQNPRHKITKRGQNVTFRCDPISEHNRLYWYRQTLGQGPEFLTYFQNEAQLEKSRLLSDRFSAERPKGSFSTLEIQRTEQGDSAMYLCASDRTGTSGGGNEQFFGPGTRLTVL.

This clone was counted once. The chain uses TRBV6-1 and TRBJ1-2; possible D gene TRBD1, 5 bases. The CDR3 length is 15 residues. The germline V gene has CDR1 MNHNS and CDR2 SASEGT. The V end was cut by 3 bases, the J end by 2 bases, with 13 bases between. As DNA, the CDR3 is TGTGCCAGCAGTGAGGAGGGACGGAGAAACTATGGCTACACCTTC. It is translated as CASSEEGRRNYGYTF.

The chain carries TRBV27 and TRBJ2-5; D might be TRBD2 (6 bases). The CDR3 runs 16 residues. The V end was cut by 3 bases, the J end by 2 bases, with 16 bases between. Looked up from germline, CDR1 is MNHEY and CDR2 is SMNVEV (reference sequence). Here the CDR3 DNA reads TGTGCCAGCAGTTTTGACTTACTAGGAGGGCAAGAGACCCAGTACTTC. It translates to CASSFDLLGGQETQYF.

This chain uses TRBV3-1 (or the pseudogene TRBV3-2) with TRBJ2-2; D unresolved. Trimming pared 3 bases from V and 2 bases from J, leaving 7 bases between. The CDR3 is 14 residues long. Germline V gives CDR1 LGHDT, CDR2 YNNKEL (reference sequence). The CDR3 is CASSQLENTGELFF. DNA of the CDR3: TGTGCCAGCAGCCAGCTAGAAAACACCGGGGAGCTGTTTTTT.

J is TRBJ2-6 and V is TRBV3-1 (or the pseudogene TRBV3-2), with a possible D match to TRBD1 (6 bases). Germline V gene lookup returns CDR1 LGHDT and CDR2 YNNKEL (reference sequence). The CDR3 loop spans 18 amino acids. V was trimmed by 2 bases and J by 0 bases, leaving 14 bases between them. CDR3 in DNA: TGTGCCAGCAGCCAAAGAGTCAGGGACATCTCTGGGGCCAACGTCCTGACTTTC. Its translation: CASSQRVRDISGANVLTF.

The J gene is TRBJ1-4, the V gene TRBV2; 7 bases are shared with TRBD1. The CDR3 has 15 residues. With V trimmed by 5 bases and J by 4 bases, 7 bases remained unmatched. Germline-derived CDR1 and CDR2 are SNHLY and FYNNEI. Written as DNA, the CDR3 is TGTGCCAGCAGTCCGGGACAGCTGAATAATGAAAAACTGTTTTTT. This gives the protein CASSPGQLNNEKLFF.

The chain uses TRBV7-9 and TRBJ1-6; 7 positions agree with TRBD1. Germline-derived CDR1 and CDR2 are SEHNR and FQNEAQ (reference sequence). The CDR3 loop spans 13 amino acids. The trim removed 5 bases at V and 12 bases at J, leaving 7 bases unmatched. The CDR3 DNA is TGTGCCAGCAGCCCCGGGACAGTTGGACCCCTCCACTTT. It is translated as CASSPGTVGPLHF.

This clone was observed once. The chain combines TRBV19 with TRBJ1-3, with 7 bases identical to TRBD1. Germline CDR1 reads LNHDA; CDR2 reads SQIVND (reference sequence). The CDR3 loop spans 16 amino acids. The trim removed 6 bases at V and 0 bases at J, leaving 8 bases unmatched. This CDR3 reads CASSRRRQGSGNTIYF. CDR3 in DNA: TGTGCCAGTAGCAGACGCCGACAGGGCTCTGGAAACACCATATATTTT.

This clone was detected only once. The rearrangement uses TRBV12-3 or TRBV12-4 and TRBJ2-7, with 10 positions matching TRBD1. The CDR3 contains 13 residues. V shed 6 bases and J 5 bases; nucleotides not matched to a gene: 4. CDR3 sequence: CASRPTGGNEQYF. CDR3 bases: TGTGCCAGCAGGCCGACAGGGGGCAACGAGCAGTACTTC.

This chain connects TRBV7-9 to TRBJ2-7; D remains unclear. Deletions cut 3 bases from V and 2 bases from J, with 2 bases between. This CDR3 is 11 amino acids long. Looked up from germline, CDR1 is SEHNR and CDR2 is FQNEAQ (reference sequence). This CDR3 is CASSFTYEQYF. CDR3 in DNA: TGTGCCAGCAGCTTTACCTACGAGCAGTACTTC.